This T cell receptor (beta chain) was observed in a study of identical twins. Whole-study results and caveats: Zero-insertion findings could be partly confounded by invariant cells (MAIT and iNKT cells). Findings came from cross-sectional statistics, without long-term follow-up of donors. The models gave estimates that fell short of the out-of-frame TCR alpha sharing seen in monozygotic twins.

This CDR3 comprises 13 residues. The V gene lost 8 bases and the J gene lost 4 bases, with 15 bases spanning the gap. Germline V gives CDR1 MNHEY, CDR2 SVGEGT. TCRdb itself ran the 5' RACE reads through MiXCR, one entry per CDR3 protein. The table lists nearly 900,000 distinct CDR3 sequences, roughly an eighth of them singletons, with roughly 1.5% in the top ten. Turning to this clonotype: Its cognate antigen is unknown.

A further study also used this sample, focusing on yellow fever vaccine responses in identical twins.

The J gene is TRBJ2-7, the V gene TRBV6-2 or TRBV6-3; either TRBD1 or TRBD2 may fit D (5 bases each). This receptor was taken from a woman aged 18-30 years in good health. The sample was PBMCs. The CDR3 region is CASSAGAKYEQYF. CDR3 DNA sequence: TGTGCCAGCTCCGCCGGGGCAAAATACGAGCAGTACTTC.